This TCR beta chain was sequenced during a study of persistence of HIV-infected CD4 T cells. Whole-study context: A median of 8 years of suppressive ART preceded sampling. General study results and limits: Degenerate expanded CDR3beta sequences were enriched among CMV- and Gag-responding cells.

On this clone: Its antigen remains unknown.

The libraries were made with immunoSEQ version 4 in survey mode. TCRdb keeps only in-frame clones here, not all; method: immunoSEQ multiplex PCR. Among over 40,000 clones listed, around 78% were seen once. The stimulus was an HIV-1 Gag 15-mer peptide pool, 0.85 to 1 ug/peptide/mL. Memory cells lacking CD40L and CD69 with high CD45RO were sorted. Donors had undetectable plasma HIV-1 RNA, under 50 copies/mL, for 4+ years. V lost 8 bases to trimming and J lost 5 bases; unmatched junction nucleotides: 9. Germline V gene lookup returns CDR1 MDHEN and CDR2 SYDVKM. The CDR3 loop spans 14 amino acids. This TCR came from an adult man with HIV who was CMV-seropositive. This specimen was CD4+ T cells sorted from PBMCs after roughly 18-hour stimulation, taken from a patient who received antiretroviral therapy. The chain combines TRBV28 with TRBJ1-5, with 7 bases lining up with TRBD1. In DNA, the CDR3 is TGTGCCAGCCAGATGACAGGGTCCTATCAGCCCCAGCATTTT. It is translated as CASQMTGSYQPQHF.